This T cell receptor beta chain was identified during a study of T cell repertoires in cytomegalovirus infection. This clonotype has at least ten counts. Per the germline V gene, CDR1 is MNHEY and CDR2 is SVGEGT. V dropped 5 bases and J dropped 0; count of bases not matched to a gene: 9. The CDR3 sequence is 16 residues long. TCRdb ran MiXCR on the reads and lists one entry per CDR3 protein. The sample contains almost 300,000 distinct CDR3 sequences, about 9.1% of which appear only once. This receptor was taken from a human donor in good health (CMV status not recorded). Some clones in this sample may be carry-over from other donors' samples. The chain recombines TRBV6-2 or TRBV6-3 with TRBJ1-1; 7 nucleotides align to TRBD1. The sample comprised PBMCs. The chain's CDR3 is CASSPRTGTMNTEAFF. DNA for the CDR3: TGTGCCAGCAGTCCGCGGACAGGAACCATGAACACTGAAGCTTTCTTT.